This TCR beta chain was sequenced for a study of blood T cell repertoires in COVID-19. Germline CDR1 is LNHDA and CDR2 is SQIVND (reference sequence). With V trimmed by 7 bases and J by 5 bases, 5 bases remained unmatched. The CDR3 extends over 13 amino acids. TCRdb's table, derived via immunoSEQ multiplex PCR, lists solely in-frame clones and lacks some. Altogether 350,000 to 450,000 clones are present, 80% to 90% being singletons, with the ten largest covering roughly 1.1%. The sequenced sample was PBMCs or T cells enriched from blood (not recorded which). The source is a man aged 25-45 years who had recovered from COVID-19. V gene TRBV19 combines with J gene TRBJ1-1, with TRBD1 matching 9 bases. The CDR3 protein is CASKGTGYTEAFF. In DNA, the CDR3 is TGTGCCAGTAAAGGGACAGGGTATACTGAAGCTTTCTTT.